These 9 T cell receptor beta chains were all obtained from the same sample, sequenced in a study of T cell repertoires in cytomegalovirus infection. One entry per CDR3 protein, called by TCRdb with MiXCR from the reads. The sample holds fewer than 350,000 distinct CDR3 sequences, around a tenth seen once. Sequences were obtained from PBMCs. These receptor sequences come from a human donor in good health (CMV status not recorded). Some clones in this sample may be carry-over from other donors' samples.

This chain links TRBV18 with TRBJ2-7; 11 bases are a match to TRBD2. This CDR3 comprises 15 residues. V lost 2 bases, J lost 6 bases, and 6 bases stayed unmatched. Germline assignment: CDR1 KGHSH and CDR2 LQKENI. The CDR3 sequence: CASSPTSGGMGEQYF. The CDR3 region has the DNA TGTGCCAGCTCACCAACTAGCGGGGGAATGGGCGAGCAGTACTTC.

Regarding this clonotype: The junction differs from germline at one of its ends, possibly a read error. Here the CDR3 reads CASSFASHEQYF. CDR3 sequence (DNA): TGTGCCAGCAGCTTTGCCTCCCACGAGCAGTACTTC. The J gene is TRBJ2-7, the V gene TRBV11-1; no definite D call. The germline gives CDR1 SGHAT, CDR2 FQDESV (reference sequence). The CDR3 consists of 12 residues.

The sample holds a few counts of this clonotype. This chain uses TRBV20-1 with TRBJ1-4; 7 bases agree with TRBD1. Germline lookup yields CDR1 DFQATT and CDR2 SNEGSKA (reference sequence). V was pared by 6 bases and J by 3 bases, with 7 bases of the junction left unmatched. This CDR3 comprises 14 residues. The CDR3 DNA follows: TGCAGTGCCGAACCCGGGACAGCTAATGAAAAACTGTTTTTT. It is translated as CSAEPGTANEKLFF.

This clonotype has a count of ten or more. V gene TRBV6-1 combines with J gene TRBJ2-6; 11 nucleotides agree with TRBD1. V dropped 5 bases and J dropped 2; count of bases not matched to a gene: 14. This CDR3 has 20 residues. CDR1 MNHNS and CDR2 SASEGT come from the germline V gene. The CDR3 coding sequence is TGTGCCAGCAGTTCAGATTACGGGACAGGGGGTCCCACTGGGGCCAACGTCCTGACTTTC. Its protein product is CASSSDYGTGGPTGANVLTF.

This clonotype was counted many times. The CDR3 DNA sequence: TGTGCCAGCAGGTCCGCCGGGAGTGGCTACACCTTC. It yields the protein CASRSAGSGYTF. The chain carries TRBV6-5 and TRBJ1-2; D gene unclear. CDR1 and CDR2 (germline): MNHEY, SVGAGI. V was trimmed by 6 bases and J by 7 bases, leaving 12 bases between them. There are 12 residues in the CDR3.

V is TRBV6-5 and J is TRBJ2-1; TRBD2 aligns across 10 bases. The CDR3 has 15 residues. The germline V gene has CDR1 MNHEY and CDR2 SVGAGI. The trim removed 9 bases at V and 3 bases at J, leaving 8 bases unmatched. The CDR3 sequence is CASSQAGGLYNEQFF. CDR3 DNA sequence: TGTGCCAGTTCCCAAGCGGGAGGGCTCTACAATGAGCAGTTCTTC.

The V gene is TRBV7-3, the J gene TRBJ2-5; D ambiguous. V was cut by 6 bases and J by 5 bases, with 13 bases left in between. The length of the CDR3 is 13 residues. Germline CDR1 SGHTA, CDR2 FQGTGA. CDR3 in amino acids: CASRGRTGETQYF. Here the CDR3 DNA reads TGTGCCAGCAGGGGCAGGACGGGCGAGACCCAGTACTTC.

This clonotype was seen repeatedly, ten times or more. V is TRBV7-2 and J is TRBJ2-1; 8 bases line up with TRBD2. The CDR3 runs 16 residues. Germline assignment: CDR1 SGHTA and CDR2 FQGNSA. J lost 4 bases, V lost 4 bases, and 9 bases had no gene match. Here the CDR3 reads CASSSRRGEDYNEQFF. The DNA for the CDR3 is TGTGCCAGCAGCTCCCGGCGGGGGGAGGATTACAATGAGCAGTTCTTC.

This clonotype was counted at least ten times. V is TRBV6-1 and J is TRBJ2-5; 7 nucleotides line up with TRBD2. Per germline, CDR1 MNHNS and CDR2 SASEGT. V was clipped by 2 bases and J by 5 bases; unmatched bases: 8. The CDR3 sequence is 15 residues long. The CDR3 is CASSETRTGGETQYF. The CDR3 DNA follows: TGTGCCAGCAGTGAAACCCGGACCGGGGGGGAGACCCAGTACTTC.